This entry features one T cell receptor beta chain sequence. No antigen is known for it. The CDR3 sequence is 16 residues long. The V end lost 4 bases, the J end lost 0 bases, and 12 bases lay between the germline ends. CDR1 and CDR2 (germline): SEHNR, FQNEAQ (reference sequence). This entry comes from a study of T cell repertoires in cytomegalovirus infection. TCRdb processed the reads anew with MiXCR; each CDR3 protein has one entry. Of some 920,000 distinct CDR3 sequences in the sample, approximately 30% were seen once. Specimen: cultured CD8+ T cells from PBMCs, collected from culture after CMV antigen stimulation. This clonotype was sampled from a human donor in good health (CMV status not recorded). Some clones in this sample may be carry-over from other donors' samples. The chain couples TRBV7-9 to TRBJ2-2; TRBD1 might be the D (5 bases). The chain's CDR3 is CASSSPVGANTGELFF. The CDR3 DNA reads TGTGCCAGCAGCTCCCCAGTAGGGGCGAACACCGGGGAGCTGTTTTTT.